This T cell receptor (beta chain) appears in the sequencing data of a study of shared clonotypes between healthy human individuals. CD8 cells classed as naive were CD45RO-negative and positively selected for CCR7, excluding terminally differentiated effector memory CD45RA+ cells. V lost 6 bases, J lost 3 bases, and 2 bases stayed unmatched. CDR1 is LNHDA and CDR2 is SQIVND in the germline V gene (reference sequence). CDR3 length equals 14 residues. Sequencing used immunoSEQ multiplex PCR; TCRdb keeps in-frame clones, though not all of them. The sample lists around 2,100,000 clones; approximately 94% were seen once.

The chain couples TRBV19 to TRBJ1-5; TRBD1 matches 10 bases. The receptor was isolated from a man aged 18-30 years in good health. The material sequenced was naive CD8+ T cells sorted from blood. The CDR3 region has the DNA TGTGCCAGTAGGGGGACAGGGGCCAATCAGCCCCAGCATTTT. Translating it yields CASRGTGANQPQHF.